This is a list of T cell receptor beta chains from one sample in a study of PD-L1 blockade in urothelial cancer. TCRdb keeps only in-frame clones here, not all; method: immunoSEQ multiplex PCR. In the table there are roughly 16,000 clones, 87% of which are singletons. The sequences come from PBMCs, collected around atezolizumab (anti-PD-L1) treatment. These TCRs come from a man over 45 with urothelial cancer. Each CDR3 is given with its conserved first and last residue. Each record gives: D gene, clone size, J gene, V gene, CDR3 DNA, CDR3 protein. A D gene is named only where the DNA matches it firmly. Clone size, where shown, is once, few, many, or a class for clones that have expanded.

d_call: -; clone_size: -; j_call: TRBJ1-5; v_call: TRBV2; cdr3_nt: TGTGCCAGCAGGGGCAGCCGCTATAGCAATCAGCCCCAGCATTTT; cdr3_aa: CASRGSRYSNQPQHF
d_call: TRBD2; clone_size: once; j_call: TRBJ2-1; v_call: TRBV5-4; cdr3_nt: TGTGCCAGCAGCCGAGGACTAGCGGGGGGGCCTGGTGAGCAGTTCTTC; cdr3_aa: CASSRGLAGGPGEQFF
d_call: TRBD1; clone_size: -; j_call: TRBJ2-7; v_call: TRBV5-1; cdr3_nt: TGCGCCAGCTGGGACAGGGAATCTTACGAGCAGTACTTC; cdr3_aa: CASWDRESYEQYF
d_call: TRBD1; clone_size: -; j_call: TRBJ2-5; v_call: TRBV29-1; cdr3_nt: TGCAGCGTCCGTAGCCTTCAGGGGGCGGGCCAGTACTTC; cdr3_aa: CSVRSLQGAGQYF
d_call: -; clone_size: -; j_call: TRBJ2-7; v_call: TRBV21-1; cdr3_nt: TGTGCCAGCAGCAAAGGACTAGCGGGAAACTACGAGCAGTACTTC; cdr3_aa: CASSKGLAGNYEQYF
d_call: TRBD2; clone_size: -; j_call: TRBJ2-3; v_call: TRBV4-2; cdr3_nt: TGTGCCAGCAGCCAAGTTAGTACTAGCGGGGAGGTTCGTGGAAATACGCAGTATTTT; cdr3_aa: CASSQVSTSGEVRGNTQYF
d_call: TRBD1; clone_size: -; j_call: TRBJ2-7; v_call: TRBV2; cdr3_nt: TGTGCCAGCAGTGAGAAGGGGGCTGTCTACGAGCAGTACTTC; cdr3_aa: CASSEKGAVYEQYF
d_call: TRBD1; clone_size: few; j_call: TRBJ2-7; v_call: TRBV30; cdr3_nt: TGTGCCTGGAGTTTGCAACAGGGGGCGATTTACGAGCAGTACTTC; cdr3_aa: CAWSLQQGAIYEQYF
d_call: -; clone_size: -; j_call: TRBJ1-3; v_call: TRBV9; cdr3_nt: TGTGCCAGCACCAACGAGGGAAACACCATATATTTT; cdr3_aa: CASTNEGNTIYF
d_call: TRBD1; clone_size: -; j_call: TRBJ1-4; v_call: TRBV5-4; cdr3_nt: TGTGCCAGCAGCTCCCCAGGGGGGCGGCAAAAACTGTTTTTT; cdr3_aa: CASSSPGGRQKLFF
d_call: TRBD1; clone_size: -; j_call: TRBJ1-3; v_call: TRBV11-2; cdr3_nt: TGTGCCAGCAGCCTCGACAGGGGTAGAAACACCATATATTTT; cdr3_aa: CASSLDRGRNTIYF
d_call: TRBD1; clone_size: -; j_call: TRBJ1-2; v_call: TRBV29-1; cdr3_nt: TGCAGCGTTGAAGAAGGGACAGGAGGGAATCGCTACACCTTC; cdr3_aa: CSVEEGTGGNRYTF
d_call: TRBD1; clone_size: -; j_call: TRBJ1-1; v_call: TRBV19; cdr3_nt: TGTGCCAGTAGTCGGGACAGCTCCAGGGGCACTGAAGCTTTCTTT; cdr3_aa: CASSRDSSRGTEAFF
d_call: TRBD1; clone_size: -; j_call: TRBJ2-1; v_call: TRBV7-8; cdr3_nt: TGTGCCAGCAGCTTAGTAGCAGGGGGCTCTAATGAGCAGTTCTTC; cdr3_aa: CASSLVAGGSNEQFF